Listed here are 4 T cell receptor beta chains from one sample, sequenced in a study of type 1 regulatory T cells. TCRdb itself ran the reads through MiXCR, one entry per CDR3 protein. The repertoire includes approximately 77,000 distinct CDR3 sequences, under 25% of them detected once, and roughly 8% sits in the top ten. The antigens these receptors bind are not known. Study observations and caveats: Tr1 cells had a more restricted TCR repertoire than non-Tr1 cells.

Input material: cultured type 1 regulatory T (Tr1) cells, either the whole culture or a sorted fraction (not recorded which). The receptor set was obtained from a human donor in good health.

V usage is TRBV6-1 and J usage is TRBJ2-4; tentative D call: TRBD2 (6 bases). Trimming shortened V by 6 bases and J by 0 bases, and 12 bases separated the two germline ends. The CDR3 runs to 15 residues. The V gene's germline CDR1 is MNHNS and CDR2 SASEGT. The CDR3 spells CASSGGPRAKNIQYF. DNA for the CDR3: TGTGCCAGCAGCGGGGGTCCTCGAGCCAAAAACATTCAGTACTTC.

This clonotype was seen a few times. This chain connects TRBV7-2 to TRBJ2-3; 10 nucleotides align to TRBD2. The CDR3 runs 17 residues. CDR1 and CDR2 (germline): SGHTA, FQGNSA. The V gene end was trimmed by 4 bases and the J gene end by 5 bases; junction bases not matched to a gene: 12. The CDR3 sequence: CASSWLGAGGFQDTQYF. CDR3 in DNA: TGTGCCAGCAGCTGGCTGGGAGCGGGAGGGTTTCAAGATACGCAGTATTTT.

On this clonotype itself: One end of the junction varies from germline; a read error may be responsible. This chain links TRBV5-6 with TRBJ2-7; no definite D call. Germline loops: CDR1 SGHDT, CDR2 YYEEEE. The CDR3 extends over 13 amino acids. CDR3 nucleotides: TGTACCAGCAGCTTGCGCCAAACCTACGAGCAGTACTTC. Translating gives CTSSLRQTYEQYF.

This clonotype was observed a handful of times. V is TRBV29-1 and J is TRBJ2-3; D gene unclear. The germline V gene has CDR1 SQVTM and CDR2 ANQGSEA. The CDR3 is 13 amino acids. Between the trimmed V and J ends, which lost 3 bases and 1 base, there was a span of 8 bases. CDR3 in DNA: TGCAGCGTTGATCCCAGAGGCACAGATACGCAGTATTTT. It yields the protein CSVDPRGTDTQYF.